Sequencing of this TCR beta chain was carried out in a study of T cells in Graves' hyperthyroidism and ophthalmopathy. The CDR3 contains 16 residues. V lost 3 bases, J lost 5 bases, and 13 bases stayed unmatched. Study conclusions and caveats: Onset of ophthalmopathy came a median approximately 6.8 months after the model predicted it. Blood samples included most of the expanded thyroid clonotypes exceeding 0.001.

The table lists this clonotype with many counts. Its target is unknown. The source material, RNA transcripts, was used to amplify TCR beta CDR3 regions. Primed by the HTBI set, a first-round RT-PCR was run on the TCR CDR3. TCRdb re-called the multiplex PCR reads with MiXCR, one entry per CDR3 protein. This table holds roughly 380,000 distinct CDR3 sequences, approximately 13% found once. Researchers defined stable Graves' hyperthyroidism as no ophthalmopathy progression within 18 months. This sequence joins TRBV12-3 or TRBV12-4 and TRBJ2-7, with 7 bases that match TRBD1. The clonotype comes from a woman between 18 and 30 years old with Graves' hyperthyroidism. The sample comprised blood. CDR3: CASSFTLLGQGDEQYF. CDR3 coding DNA: TGTGCCAGCAGTTTTACCCTCCTGGGGCAGGGGGACGAGCAGTACTTC.